The 15 T cell receptor beta chains below all came from one sample that was sequenced in a study of graft-versus-host responses after intestinal transplantation. No antigens are known for them. Repertoires were generated with immunoSEQ multiplex PCR, while TCRdb's copy carries only in-frame clones and drops some. The data show approximately 99,000 clones, roughly 92% seen once. The input for sequencing was unstimulated CD8+ T cells sorted from spleen or lymph node cells, taken before transplant. Source of these receptors: a human donor who was the organ donor for an intestinal transplant.

Remarks on this clone: At the DNA level, this CDR3 is encoded by other sequences in the same sample as well. The chain joins TRBV4-1 to TRBJ1-5; D is ambiguous. Between the trimmed V and J ends, which lost 0 bases and 6 bases, there was a span of 6 bases. Looked up from germline, CDR1 is MGHRA and CDR2 is YSYEKL. This CDR3 is built from 13 residues. The CDR3 spells CASSQDRGQPQHF. The CDR3 DNA reads as TGCGCCAGCAGCCAAGATCGGGGTCAGCCCCAGCATTTT.

V usage is TRBV29-1 and J usage is TRBJ1-1; TRBD1 is a possible D gene (6 bases). There are 12 residues in the CDR3. The germline V and J ends were trimmed by 6 bases and 0 bases, with 8 bases remaining between them. Germline V lookup: CDR1 SQVTM, CDR2 ANQGSEA. In nucleotides, the CDR3 is TGCAGCGTCAGGGGTATGAACACTGAAGCTTTCTTT. Translating gives CSVRGMNTEAFF.

The rearrangement joins TRBV4-2 to TRBJ2-3; D may be TRBD2 (5 bases). The V end was cut by 0 bases, the J end by 3 bases, with 25 bases between. Germline CDR1 is LGHNA and CDR2 is YNFKEQ. The CDR3 contains 20 residues. CDR3 amino acids: CASSQESLESGPRGTDTQYF. CDR3 bases: TGTGCCAGCAGCCAAGAAAGCCTGGAAAGCGGCCCCCGAGGGACAGATACGCAGTATTTT.

The chain employs TRBV13 and TRBJ2-2; a weak D match, TRBD1 (5 bases). This CDR3 is 14 amino acids long. Trimming took 7 bases from V and 4 from J, leaving 13 bases between them. CDR1 and CDR2 (germline): PRHDT, FYEKMQ (reference sequence). The CDR3 DNA follows: TGTGCCAGCACCGAGACAGAATCCACCGGGGAGCTGTTTTTT. It translates to CASTETESTGELFF.

The rearrangement links TRBV27 to TRBJ2-1, with 8 bases fitting TRBD2. The CDR3 is 16 residues long. The V and J ends lost 3 bases and 7 bases, in that order; junction bases with no gene match: 11. The germline V gene encodes CDR1 MNHEY and CDR2 SMNVEV (reference sequence). The CDR3 region is CASSFLGGGGRNEQFF. The DNA for the CDR3 is TGTGCCAGCAGTTTCCTCGGGGGGGGTGGGAGGAATGAGCAGTTCTTC.

The chain is built from TRBV14 and TRBJ2-5; TRBD1 might be the D (5 bases). V shed 0 bases and J shed 7 bases, with 15 bases lying between them. Germline loops: CDR1 SGHDN, CDR2 FVKESK. This CDR3 spans 15 amino acids. CDR3 sequence: CASSQDLGLHWTQYF. The CDR3 nucleotides are TGTGCCAGCAGCCAAGATCTGGGGCTCCACTGGACCCAGTACTTC.

CDR3 loop: CASSTQGARNTIYF. The CDR3 DNA follows: TGTGCCAGCTCAACACAGGGGGCGCGAAACACCATATATTTT. The V gene is TRBV18, the J gene TRBJ1-3; 9 bases are a match to TRBD1. V lost 5 bases, J lost 5 bases, and 4 bases stayed unmatched. From germline, CDR1 is KGHSH and CDR2 LQKENI. This CDR3 is 14 amino acids long.

CDR3 amino acids: CAWSFGGTGDGYTF. The CDR3 nucleotides are TGTGCCTGGAGTTTCGGGGGGACGGGGGATGGCTACACCTTC. V and J are TRBV30 and TRBJ1-2, with D maybe TRBD1 (5 bases). Germline V CDR1 and CDR2: GTSNPN, SVGIG (reference sequence). V dropped 2 bases and J dropped 6 bases, with 16 bases sitting between them. This CDR3 is 14 amino acids long. The variable domain in full, completed from reference TRBV30 and TRBJ1-2, reads SQTIHQWPATLVQPVGSPLSLECTVEGTSNPNLYWYRQAAGRGLQLLFYSVGIGQISSEVPQNLSASRPQDRQFILSSKKLLLSDSGFYLCAWSFGGTGDGYTFGSGTRLTVV.

The V gene is TRBV7-9, the J gene TRBJ2-1, with TRBD2 identical over 7 bases. Per the germline V gene, CDR1 is SEHNR and CDR2 is FQNEAQ (reference sequence). The V and J ends lost 1 base and 12 bases, in that order; junction bases with no gene match: 6. This CDR3 has 13 residues. The CDR3 nucleotides read TGTGCCAGCAGCTTAGGGCAGCGGGAATTGCAGTTCTTC. Protein product: CASSLGQRELQFF.

The chain uses TRBV27 and TRBJ2-3; maybe TRBD1 (5 bases). This CDR3 is built from 16 residues. Germline V gives CDR1 MNHEY, CDR2 SMNVEV (reference sequence). Between the trimmed V and J ends, which lost 2 bases and 3 bases, there was a span of 15 bases. The CDR3 nucleotides read TGTGCCAGCAGTTTAGAAATTACAGGAGAAACAGATACGCAGTATTTT. As protein: CASSLEITGETDTQYF.

The chain uses TRBV12-5 and TRBJ2-2, with 7 bases that match TRBD1. Germline CDR1 LGHNT, CDR2 FRNRAP. The CDR3 consists of 16 residues. V trimming: 6 bases; J trimming: 6 bases; junction bases outside the gene matches: 13. The CDR3 spells CASGTGQPAFSGELFF. The CDR3 bases are TGTGCTAGTGGAACGGGACAGCCGGCATTCTCCGGGGAGCTGTTTTTT.

This chain links TRBV5-5 with TRBJ2-3; D gene uncertain. Germline loops: CDR1 SGHKS, CDR2 YYEKEE (reference sequence). V was shortened by 0 bases and J by 3 bases, with 11 bases between the two germline ends. CDR3 length: 15 residues. The CDR3 here is CASSLAGLWTDTQYF. CDR3 DNA sequence: TGTGCCAGCAGCTTGGCGGGTCTATGGACAGATACGCAGTATTTT.

The chain couples TRBV15 to TRBJ2-6; D perhaps matches TRBD1 (6 bases). Trimming cost V 3 bases and J 1 base, with 10 bases left between them. CDR1 and CDR2 (germline): LNHNV, YYDKDF (reference sequence). The length of the CDR3 is 16 residues. The CDR3 bases are TGTGCCACCAGCAGCTTAACAGGGTCTGGGGCCAACGTCCTGACTTTC. It yields the protein CATSSLTGSGANVLTF.

The gene calls are TRBV12-5 and TRBJ2-5; D ambiguous. CDR1 and CDR2 from the germline V gene are LGHNT and FRNRAP. The CDR3 length is 12 residues. V shed 3 bases and J shed 5 bases, with 7 bases lying between them. The CDR3 coding sequence is TGTGCTAGTGGTTTTCTCCCGGAGACCCAGTACTTC. It encodes CASGFLPETQYF.

The V gene is TRBV30, the J gene TRBJ1-1; TRBD1 aligns across 8 bases. This CDR3 has 15 amino acids. Losses at the gene ends were 4 bases for V and 5 bases for J; bases not matched to a gene: 12. CDR1 and CDR2 from the germline V gene are GTSNPN and SVGIG (reference sequence). For the CDR3, the DNA is TGTGCCTGGAATTGGGAGGGACAGGCCCCTACTGAAGCTTTCTTT. It yields the protein CAWNWEGQAPTEAFF.